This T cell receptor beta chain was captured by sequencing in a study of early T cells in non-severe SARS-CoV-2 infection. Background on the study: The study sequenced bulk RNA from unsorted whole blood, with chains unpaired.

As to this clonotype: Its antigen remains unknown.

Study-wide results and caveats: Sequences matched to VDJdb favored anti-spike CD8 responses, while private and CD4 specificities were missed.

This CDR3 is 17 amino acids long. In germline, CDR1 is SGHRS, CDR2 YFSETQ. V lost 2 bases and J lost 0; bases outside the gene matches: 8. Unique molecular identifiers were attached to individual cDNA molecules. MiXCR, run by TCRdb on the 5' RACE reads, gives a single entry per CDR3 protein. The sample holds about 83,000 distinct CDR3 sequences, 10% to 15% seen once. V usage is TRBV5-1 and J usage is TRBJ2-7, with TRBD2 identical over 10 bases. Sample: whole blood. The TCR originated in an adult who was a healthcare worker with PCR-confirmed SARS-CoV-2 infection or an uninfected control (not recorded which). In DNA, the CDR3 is TGCGCCAGCAGCTTAAGGACTAGCGGTTCTAGCTCCTACGAGCAGTACTTC. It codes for CASSLRTSGSSSYEQYF.